Each of the 18 T cell receptor beta chains below was sequenced from the same sample in a study of chemoradiotherapy in HPV16-positive cancers. Clones were read by immunoSEQ multiplex PCR, and TCRdb kept only the in-frame ones, dropping some. The table lists 30,000 to 35,000 clones, roughly 77% of them singletons. The specimen comprised blood, sampled from a patient who underwent chemoradiotherapy. Source of these receptors: a human donor with HPV-associated anogenital cancer.

Comment on this clone: Other DNA sequences within the sample encode an identical CDR3. This rearrangement joins TRBV7-2 to TRBJ2-7; 7 nucleotides align to TRBD1. Losses at the gene ends were 3 bases for V and 2 bases for J; bases not matched to a gene: 4. CDR1 and CDR2 (germline): SGHTA, FQGNSA. This CDR3 has 14 residues. Here the CDR3 DNA reads TGTGCCAGCAGCTTCGGGACAGCAACCTACGAGCAGTACTTC. This codes for CASSFGTATYEQYF.

The V and J genes are TRBV2 and TRBJ1-5; D is undetermined. The CDR3 is 11 amino acids. Between the trimmed V and J ends, which lost 6 bases and 7 bases, there was a span of 7 bases. The V gene's germline CDR1 is SNHLY and CDR2 FYNNEI. CDR3 in amino acids: CASRAGQPQHF. For the CDR3, the DNA is TGTGCCAGCAGGGCTGGACAGCCCCAGCATTTT.

This clone appeared once. The J gene is TRBJ1-4, the V gene TRBV18; D is ambiguous. The CDR3 is 15 amino acids. Germline CDR1 is KGHSH and CDR2 is LQKENI. V lost 0 bases to trimming and J lost 7 bases, with 12 bases between them. The CDR3 nucleotides read TGTGCCAGCTCACCACCGGGGTTGCCTGGTGAAAAACTGTTTTTT. It encodes CASSPPGLPGEKLFF.

The rearrangement joins TRBV6-6 to TRBJ2-1; 9 bases match TRBD1. The CDR3 sequence is 15 residues long. CDR1 MNHNY and CDR2 SVGAGI come from the germline V gene (reference sequence). J gave up 7 bases and V 7 bases, and 11 bases lay outside the gene matches. DNA of the CDR3: TGTGCCAGCATCCTCCGGGACAGGGCTAATAATGAGCAGTTCTTC. Translated: CASILRDRANNEQFF.

The chain recombines TRBV6-6 with TRBJ2-3; 7 bases are shared with TRBD1. CDR1 MNHNY and CDR2 SVGAGI come from the germline V gene (reference sequence). There are 12 residues in the CDR3. The junction had 4 bases not matched to a gene; V was cut back by 10 bases and J by 3 bases. CDR3 in amino acids: CATLQGTDTQYF. The DNA for the CDR3 is TGTGCCACTTTACAGGGGACAGATACGCAGTATTTT.

The V and J genes are TRBV10-1 and TRBJ1-1, with D possibly matching TRBD1 (5 bases). The germline V and J ends were trimmed by 6 bases and 5 bases, with 13 bases remaining between them. Germline CDR1 reads WNHNN; CDR2 reads SYGVQD (reference sequence). The CDR3 extends over 13 amino acids. The CDR3 sequence: CASSGDLGTEAFF. The CDR3 bases are TGCGCCAGCAGCGGGGACCTAGGGACTGAAGCTTTCTTT.

The chain links TRBV7-9 to TRBJ2-1; TRBD2 agrees at 11 bases. The CDR3 has 15 residues. The V gene end was trimmed by 1 base and the J gene end by 9 bases; junction bases not matched to a gene: 5. Looked up from germline, CDR1 is SEHNR and CDR2 is FQNEAQ (reference sequence). The CDR3 DNA reads as TGTGCCAGCAGCTTAGGTAGCGGGGGGGCAAGTGAGCAGTTCTTC. It specifies CASSLGSGGASEQFF.

The V call is TRBV6-4, the J call TRBJ2-3; 10 nucleotides align to TRBD1. This CDR3 region has 14 residues. The V and J ends lost 8 bases and 1 base, in that order; junction bases with no gene match: 3. CDR1 and CDR2 (germline): MRHNA, SNTAGT. The CDR3 sequence: CASAGTGGTDTQYF. For the CDR3, the DNA is TGTGCCAGCGCCGGGACAGGGGGCACAGATACGCAGTATTTT.

In this sample, this clone turned up once. The chain uses TRBV11-1 and TRBJ1-1; D gene unclear. With 3 bases removed from V and 1 base from J, the gap between germline ends came to 12 bases. The CDR3 has 15 amino acids. Germline assignment: CDR1 SGHAT and CDR2 FQDESV (reference sequence). This CDR3 reads CASSFLNTANTEAFF. The CDR3 coding sequence is TGTGCCAGCAGCTTTCTTAACACAGCGAACACTGAAGCTTTCTTT.

The V gene is TRBV19, the J gene TRBJ1-6; 9 nucleotides match TRBD1. Looked up from germline, CDR1 is LNHDA and CDR2 is SQIVND (reference sequence). The length of the CDR3 is 13 residues. The V gene end was trimmed by 9 bases and the J gene end by 11 bases; junction bases not matched to a gene: 8. The CDR3 DNA is TGTGCCAGCGCGGGACAGGGCACTGCACCCCTCCACTTT. It specifies CASAGQGTAPLHF.

A remark on this clone: Just one base apart from a much larger clone, this may be a read error. The chain carries TRBV11-2 and TRBJ2-5, with 9 bases matching TRBD2. The CDR3 totals 15 residues. V lost 1 base, J lost 1 base, and 1 base stayed unmatched. The V gene's germline CDR1 is SGHAT and CDR2 FQNNGV. CDR3 nucleotide sequence: TGTGCCAGCAGCTTAGGCGGGGGGGTCCAAGAGACCCAGTACTTC. Its protein product is CASSLGGGVQETQYF.

This clone turned up a few times. V is TRBV5-4 and J is TRBJ1-1, with 11 bases identical to TRBD1. J gave up 5 bases and V 4 bases, and 4 bases lay outside the gene matches. The germline CDR1 and CDR2 sequences are SGHNT and YYREEE (reference sequence). The CDR3 spans 14 residues. CDR3 amino acids: CASSRTGGETEAFF. The CDR3 DNA reads TGTGCCAGCAGCCGGACAGGGGGCGAGACTGAAGCTTTCTTT.

The rearrangement links TRBV11-3 to TRBJ1-5; no clear D. Per the germline V gene, CDR1 is SGHNT and CDR2 is YENEEA. Deletions cut 0 bases from V and 5 bases from J, with 8 bases between. The CDR3 runs to 14 residues. The CDR3: CASSLEGPDQPQHF. The CDR3 DNA reads TGTGCCAGCAGCTTAGAAGGGCCCGATCAGCCCCAGCATTTT.

The chain combines TRBV9 with TRBJ2-5, with TRBD2 matching 8 bases. This CDR3 spans 15 amino acids. With 0 bases clipped from V and 4 bases from J, the junction kept 5 bases outside the gene matches. CDR1 SGDLS and CDR2 YYNGEE come from the germline V gene. In DNA, the CDR3 is TGTGCCAGCAGCGTAGCTGCGGGGGGTGCAGAGACCCAGTACTTC. This encodes CASSVAAGGAETQYF.

In this sample, this clone turned up once. The V call is TRBV10-1, the J call TRBJ2-2; 10 nucleotides agree with TRBD2. Germline trimming cut 0 bases from V and 7 bases from J; bases unmatched to any gene: 8. The CDR3 totals 17 residues. Germline assignment: CDR1 WNHNN and CDR2 SYGVQD (reference sequence). In nucleotides, the CDR3 is TGCGCCAGCAGTGAGTCCCTAGCGGGGGAGAAACTCGGGGAGCTGTTTTTT. Its translation: CASSESLAGEKLGELFF.

The chain joins TRBV11-2 to TRBJ1-1, with 7 positions matching TRBD1. Germline V gene sequence: CDR1 SGHAT, CDR2 FQNNGV. Trimming removed 5 bases from V and 2 bases from J; junction bases left unmatched: 11. This CDR3 has 16 residues. The CDR3 sequence: CASSEAARTGNTEAFF. The CDR3 nucleotides read TGTGCCAGCAGCGAAGCGGCGCGGACAGGAAACACTGAAGCTTTCTTT.

The chain recombines TRBV5-1 with TRBJ1-1; D uncertain. Trimming pared 4 bases from V and 0 bases from J, leaving 7 bases between. The CDR3 is 13 residues long. The germline V gene encodes CDR1 SGHRS and CDR2 YFSETQ. The CDR3 DNA follows: TGCGCCAGCAGCCTCAGGATGAACACTGAAGCTTTCTTT. This sequence encodes CASSLRMNTEAFF.

This clone showed up just once. The V gene is TRBV7-3, the J gene TRBJ2-4; D gene ambiguous. This CDR3 is built from 13 residues. With 5 bases removed from V and 9 bases from J, the gap between germline ends came to 14 bases. Germline V gene sequence: CDR1 SGHTA, CDR2 FQGTGA. CDR3 residues: CASSDISRGIQYF. CDR3 in DNA: TGTGCCAGCAGCGATATAAGCAGAGGCATTCAGTACTTC.